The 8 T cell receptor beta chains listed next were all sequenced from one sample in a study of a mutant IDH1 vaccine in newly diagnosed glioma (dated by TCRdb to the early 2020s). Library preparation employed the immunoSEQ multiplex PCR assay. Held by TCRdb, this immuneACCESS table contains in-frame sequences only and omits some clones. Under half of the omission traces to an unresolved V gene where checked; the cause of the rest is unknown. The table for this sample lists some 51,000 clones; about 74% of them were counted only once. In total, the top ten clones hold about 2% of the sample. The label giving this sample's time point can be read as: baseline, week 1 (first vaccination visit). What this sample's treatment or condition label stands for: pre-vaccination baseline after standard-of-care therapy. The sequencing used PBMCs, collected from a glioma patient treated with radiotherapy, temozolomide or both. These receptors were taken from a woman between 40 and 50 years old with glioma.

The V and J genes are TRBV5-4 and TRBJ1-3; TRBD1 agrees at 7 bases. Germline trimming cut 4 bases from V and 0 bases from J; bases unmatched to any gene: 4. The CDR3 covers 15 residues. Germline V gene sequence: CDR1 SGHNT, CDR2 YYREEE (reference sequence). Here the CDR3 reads CASSPAGGSGNTIYF. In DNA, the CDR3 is TGTGCCAGCAGCCCAGCAGGGGGCTCTGGAAACACCATATATTTT. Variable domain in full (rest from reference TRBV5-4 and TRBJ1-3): ETGVTQSPTHLIKTRGQQVTLRCSSQSGHNTVSWYQQALGQGPQFIFQYYREEENGRGNFPPRFSGLQFPNYSSELNVNALELDDSALYLCASSPAGGSGNTIYFGEGSWLTVV.

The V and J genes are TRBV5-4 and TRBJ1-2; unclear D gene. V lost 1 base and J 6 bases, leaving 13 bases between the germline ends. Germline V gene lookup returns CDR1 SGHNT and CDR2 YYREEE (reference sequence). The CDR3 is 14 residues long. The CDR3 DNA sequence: TGTGCCAGCAGCTTGAGGATAGGGTGGCATGGCTACACCTTC. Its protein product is CASSLRIGWHGYTF.

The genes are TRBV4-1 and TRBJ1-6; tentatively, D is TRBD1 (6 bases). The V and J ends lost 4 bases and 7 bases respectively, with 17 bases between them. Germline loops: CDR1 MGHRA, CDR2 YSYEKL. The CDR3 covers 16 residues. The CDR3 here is CASSLQHRDYNSPLHF. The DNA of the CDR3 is TGCGCCAGCAGCCTCCAGCACAGGGACTACAATTCACCCCTCCACTTT.

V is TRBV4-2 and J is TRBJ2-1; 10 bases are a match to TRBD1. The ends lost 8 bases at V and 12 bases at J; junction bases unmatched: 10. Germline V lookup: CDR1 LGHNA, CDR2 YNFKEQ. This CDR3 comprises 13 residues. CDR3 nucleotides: TGTGCCAGCGGGACAGGGGCTCTTAGCGGGCAGTTCTTC. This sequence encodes CASGTGALSGQFF.

CDR3 region: CASSAPGQGRINEQYF. The CDR3 nucleotides are TGCGCCAGCAGCGCACCGGGACAGGGGAGAATTAACGAGCAGTACTTC. The chain combines TRBV4-1 with TRBJ2-7, with 10 bases fitting TRBD1. Per germline, CDR1 MGHRA and CDR2 YSYEKL. The CDR3 is made up of 16 amino acids. V dropped 5 bases and J dropped 5; count of bases not matched to a gene: 12.

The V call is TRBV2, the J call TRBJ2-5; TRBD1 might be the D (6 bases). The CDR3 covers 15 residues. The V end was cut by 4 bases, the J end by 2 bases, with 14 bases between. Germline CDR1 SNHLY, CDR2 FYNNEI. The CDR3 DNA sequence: TGTGCCAGCAGTGTGAGGGGGACAAATCAAGAGACCCAGTACTTC. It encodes CASSVRGTNQETQYF.

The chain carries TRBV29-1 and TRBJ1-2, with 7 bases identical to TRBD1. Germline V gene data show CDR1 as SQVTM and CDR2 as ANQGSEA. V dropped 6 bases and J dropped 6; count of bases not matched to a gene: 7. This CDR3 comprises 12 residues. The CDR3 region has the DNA TGCAGCGTCCGGGGACAGTCGGATGGCTACACCTTC. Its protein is CSVRGQSDGYTF. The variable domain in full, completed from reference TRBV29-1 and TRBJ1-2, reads SAVISQKPSRDICQRGTSLTIQCQVDSQVTMMFWYRQQPGQSLTLIATANQGSEATYESGFVIDKFPISRPNLTFSTLTVSNMSPEDSSIYLCSVRGQSDGYTFGSGTRLTVV.

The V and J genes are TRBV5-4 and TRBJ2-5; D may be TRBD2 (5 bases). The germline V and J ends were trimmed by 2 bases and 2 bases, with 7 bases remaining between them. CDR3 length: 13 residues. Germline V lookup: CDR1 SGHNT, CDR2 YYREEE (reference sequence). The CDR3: CASSLRDQETQYF. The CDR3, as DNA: TGTGCCAGCAGCTTACGGGATCAAGAGACCCAGTACTTC.